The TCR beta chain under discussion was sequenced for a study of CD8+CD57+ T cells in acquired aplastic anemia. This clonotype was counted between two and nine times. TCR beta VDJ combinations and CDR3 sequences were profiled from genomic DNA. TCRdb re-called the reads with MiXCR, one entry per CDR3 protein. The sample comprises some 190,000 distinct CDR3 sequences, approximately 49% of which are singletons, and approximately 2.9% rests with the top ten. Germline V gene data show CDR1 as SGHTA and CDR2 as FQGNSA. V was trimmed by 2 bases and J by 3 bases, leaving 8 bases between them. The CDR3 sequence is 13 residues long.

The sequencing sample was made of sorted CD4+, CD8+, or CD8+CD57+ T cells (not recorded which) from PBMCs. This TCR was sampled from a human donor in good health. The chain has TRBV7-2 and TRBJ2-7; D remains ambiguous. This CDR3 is CASSLNSHYEQYF. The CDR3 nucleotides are TGTGCCAGCAGCTTAAACAGCCACTACGAGCAGTACTTC.